What follows are 31 T cell receptor beta chains derived from one specimen sequenced in a study of Ad26.COV2.S vaccination and SARS-CoV-2 variants. Sequencing used immunoSEQ multiplex PCR; TCRdb keeps in-frame clones, though not all of them. The data show roughly 700,000 clones, with more than 70% seen just once and about 1.5% held by the top ten. The treatment denotes: about 20 received Ad26.COV2.S at low or high dose, single or two shots; about 5 received placebo; per-sample allocation not given. Collection of samples fell on day 63 after the first vaccine or placebo injection. The sample consisted of peripheral blood, taken in a trial of Ad26.COV2.S vaccine versus placebo. The receptors shown here come from a person aged 18-65 years who received the Ad26.COV2.S COVID-19 vaccine or a placebo.

This chain links TRBV29-1 with TRBJ1-2; TRBD1 aligns across 7 bases. The CDR3 covers 12 residues. The germline CDR1 and CDR2 sequences are SQVTM and ANQGSEA. Unmatched junction bases numbered 6, after V lost 7 bases and J lost 4 bases. CDR3 residues: CSARDSGYGYTF. Written as DNA, the CDR3 is TGCAGCGCCCGGGACAGCGGCTATGGCTACACCTTC.

This clone was detected a few times. This chain links TRBV4-3 with TRBJ2-7; D unresolved. V was cut by 1 base and J by 0 bases, with 7 bases left in between. Germline V gene lookup returns CDR1 LGHNA and CDR2 YSLEER. The CDR3 loop spans 14 amino acids. In DNA form, the CDR3 reads TGCGCCAGCAGCCAAGCCCGGCTCTCCTACGAGCAGTACTTC. Translating it yields CASSQARLSYEQYF.

The chain uses TRBV5-1 and TRBJ1-1; 7 bases are shared with TRBD1. Unmatched junction bases numbered 6, after V lost 4 bases and J lost 0 bases. The CDR3 length is 15 residues. Germline CDR1 is SGHRS and CDR2 is YFSETQ. The CDR3 DNA reads TGCGCCAGCAGCCTACAGGGGCCCTTGAACACTGAAGCTTTCTTT. It specifies CASSLQGPLNTEAFF.

The chain links TRBV9 to TRBJ1-1; tentative D call: TRBD1 (5 bases). The V end lost 4 bases, the J end lost 11 bases, and 18 bases lay between the germline ends. The CDR3 consists of 13 residues. CDR1 is SGDLS, CDR2 YYNGEE, per germline. This CDR3 is CASSLFGEGMAFF. DNA of the CDR3: TGTGCCAGCAGCCTCTTCGGGGAGGGGATGGCTTTCTTT.

The chain links TRBV11-2 to TRBJ2-1; 10 nucleotides agree with TRBD1. J lost 6 bases, V lost 5 bases, and 10 bases had no gene match. The CDR3 length is 16 residues. Germline assignment: CDR1 SGHAT and CDR2 FQNNGV. CDR3 nucleotides: TGTGCCAGCAGCCTTCTAGGGGACAGGGGTCCCAATGAGCAGTTCTTC. Translation: CASSLLGDRGPNEQFF.

This clone was recorded only once. This chain joins TRBV7-6 and TRBJ2-7; 11 nucleotides agree with TRBD2. The V and J ends lost 3 bases and 2 bases, in that order; junction bases with no gene match: 6. Germline loops: CDR1 SGHVS, CDR2 FNYEAQ. The CDR3 runs 16 residues. Here the CDR3 reads CASSFYLAGGPYEQYF. As DNA, the CDR3 is TGTGCCAGCAGCTTTTATCTAGCGGGGGGACCCTACGAGCAGTACTTC.

V and J are TRBV30 and TRBJ2-1, with D possibly called TRBD1 or TRBD2 (5 bases each). The CDR3 runs 15 residues. The germline gives CDR1 GTSNPN, CDR2 SVGIG (reference sequence). The V end lost 0 bases, the J end lost 8 bases, and 17 bases lay between the germline ends. The CDR3 sequence is CAWSVPGTVLHEQFF. CDR3 coding DNA: TGTGCCTGGAGTGTACCCGGGACGGTCCTCCATGAGCAGTTCTTC.

The chain recombines TRBV5-1 with TRBJ1-4; TRBD1 might be the D (5 bases). The germline CDR1 and CDR2 sequences are SGHRS and YFSETQ. The V end was cut by 7 bases, the J end by 0 bases, with 10 bases between. The CDR3 extends over 14 amino acids. Here the CDR3 reads CASRQGATNEKLFF. The CDR3, as DNA: TGCGCCAGCCGCCAGGGTGCAACTAATGAAAAACTGTTTTTT.

The chain is built from TRBV6-5 and TRBJ2-5; 8 positions match TRBD1. CDR1 is MNHEY, CDR2 SVGAGI, per germline. Trimming took 8 bases from V and 4 from J; bases not matched to a gene: 6. This CDR3 contains 13 residues. CDR3 residues: CASRQGATETQYF. In DNA form, the CDR3 reads TGTGCCAGCCGTCAGGGGGCGACAGAGACCCAGTACTTC.

This chain links TRBV6-2 or TRBV6-3 with TRBJ2-5; D is unclear. Trimming stripped 4 bases from V and 2 bases from J, with 11 bases between. CDR3 length: 14 amino acids. Germline lookup yields CDR1 MNHEY and CDR2 SVGEGT. CDR3 region: CASSLWTAQETQYF. CDR3 in DNA: TGTGCCAGCAGTTTATGGACGGCACAAGAGACCCAGTACTTC.

Points on this clone: A read error may account for a junction end that differs from germline. The chain combines TRBV9 with TRBJ2-1; TRBD2 agrees at 9 bases. The CDR3 is 12 amino acids. Looked up from germline, CDR1 is SGDLS and CDR2 is YYNGEE. CDR3 DNA: TGTGCCAGCAGCGTAGTAGCGGGAGCCATAGTCTTC. Its protein is CASSVVAGAIVF.

The chain employs TRBV5-6 and TRBJ2-7; maybe TRBD2 (5 bases). V was pared by 2 bases and J by 0 bases, with 12 bases between. This CDR3 contains 15 residues. Germline V gives CDR1 SGHDT, CDR2 YYEEEE. The CDR3 spells CASSFGEQSSYEQYF. CDR3 DNA: TGTGCCAGCAGCTTTGGGGAGCAGAGCTCCTACGAGCAGTACTTC.

The rearrangement joins TRBV18 to TRBJ2-1; D is uncertain. The V and J ends lost 5 bases and 4 bases respectively, with 15 bases between them. The germline gives CDR1 KGHSH, CDR2 LQKENI. The CDR3 is made up of 15 amino acids. This CDR3 reads CASSLTTTIYNEQFF. In DNA, the CDR3 is TGTGCCAGCTCATTGACAACTACTATATACAATGAGCAGTTCTTC.

In this sample, this clone turned up a few times. The chain joins TRBV6-5 to TRBJ1-6, with D maybe TRBD1 (5 bases). Germline V CDR1 and CDR2: MNHEY, SVGAGI. The CDR3 consists of 16 residues. With 3 bases removed from V and 5 bases from J, the gap between germline ends came to 14 bases. The CDR3 DNA reads as TGTGCCAGCAGTTATGAGGGGAGCTTAGATAATTCACCCCTCCACTTT. Amino acids: CASSYEGSLDNSPLHF.

The genes are TRBV15 and TRBJ2-3; the D gene is possibly TRBD2 (6 bases). The V end was cut by 5 bases, the J end by 0 bases, with 12 bases between. CDR1 is LNHNV and CDR2 is YYDKDF in the germline V gene (reference sequence). The CDR3 contains 15 residues. The CDR3 bases are TGTGCCACCAGCGGGGGACTCCTTAGCACAGATACGCAGTATTTT. It is translated as CATSGGLLSTDTQYF. The full variable domain, in which reference TRBV15 and TRBJ2-3 provide the parts outside the CDR3, is DAMVIQNPRYQVTQFGKPVTLSCSQTLNHNVMYWYQQKSSQAPKLLFHYYDKDFNNEADTPDNFQSRRPNTSFCFLDIRSPGLGDTAMYLCATSGGLLSTDTQYFGPGTRLTVL.

The genes are TRBV4-2 and TRBJ2-7; 11 bases are shared with TRBD2. Germline CDR1 LGHNA, CDR2 YNFKEQ. V was pared by 3 bases and J by 3 bases, with 7 bases of the junction left unmatched. This CDR3 is 16 amino acids long. The CDR3 sequence: CASSHSGTSGLYEQYF. CDR3 DNA: TGTGCCAGCAGCCATTCCGGGACTAGCGGCCTCTACGAGCAGTACTTC.

The chain joins TRBV7-9 to TRBJ2-7; unclear D gene. V lost 4 bases and J 3 bases, leaving 10 bases between the germline ends. CDR1 and CDR2 from the germline V gene are SEHNR and FQNEAQ (reference sequence). This CDR3 is 13 amino acids long. DNA for the CDR3: TGTGCCAGCAGCTCCGAAAAGTACTACGAGCAGTACTTC. Protein: CASSSEKYYEQYF.

The chain has TRBV3-1 (or the pseudogene TRBV3-2) and TRBJ2-7; 8 nucleotides line up with TRBD1. The germline V gene has CDR1 LGHDT and CDR2 YNNKEL (reference sequence). After removal of 3 bases from V and 0 bases from J, the junction contained 7 bases not matched to a gene. The CDR3 totals 16 residues. DNA for the CDR3: TGTGCCAGCAGCCACGCTCCGGGACAGGTCTCCTACGAGCAGTACTTC. It codes for CASSHAPGQVSYEQYF.

J is TRBJ2-3 and V is TRBV27; no firm D call. The CDR3 covers 15 residues. Germline V gene data show CDR1 as MNHEY and CDR2 as SMNVEV (reference sequence). The V gene lost 6 bases and the J gene lost 1 base, with 14 bases spanning the gap. The CDR3 protein is CASSRWTAGTDTQYF. CDR3 DNA sequence: TGTGCCAGCAGCCGTTGGACCGCGGGCACAGATACGCAGTATTTT.

This clone was observed once. The chain links TRBV5-6 to TRBJ2-1; 7 bases match TRBD2. This CDR3 is built from 15 residues. Trimming removed 4 bases from V and 5 bases from J; junction bases left unmatched: 9. Germline lookup yields CDR1 SGHDT and CDR2 YYEEEE. CDR3 protein: CASSLQRGNHNEQFF. The DNA for the CDR3 is TGTGCCAGCAGCCTGCAGCGGGGAAACCACAATGAGCAGTTCTTC.

The table lists this clone with a few counts. The V call is TRBV5-1, the J call TRBJ2-2, with TRBD2 matching over 8 bases. V was pared by 0 bases and J by 6 bases, with 10 bases of the junction left unmatched. The CDR3 is made up of 17 amino acids. Germline V gene lookup returns CDR1 SGHRS and CDR2 YFSETQ. The CDR3 DNA reads TGCGCCAGCAGCTTGGAGGGGGGACTAGTAATCGCCGGGGAGCTGTTTTTT. This sequence encodes CASSLEGGLVIAGELFF.

This rearrangement joins TRBV7-9 to TRBJ1-4; D unclear. The CDR3 has 13 amino acids. The V gene lost 1 base and the J gene lost 6 bases, with 6 bases spanning the gap. Germline lookup yields CDR1 SEHNR and CDR2 FQNEAQ (reference sequence). CDR3 protein: CASSLDTDEKLFF. CDR3 nucleotides: TGTGCCAGCAGCTTAGACACGGATGAAAAACTGTTTTTT.

The chain recombines TRBV3-1 (or the pseudogene TRBV3-2) with TRBJ2-4, with TRBD2 matching 10 bases. Germline CDR1 reads LGHDT; CDR2 reads YNNKEL (reference sequence). The V and J ends lost 1 base and 0 bases, in that order; junction bases with no gene match: 9. The CDR3 length is 19 residues. CDR3 coding DNA: TGTGCCAGCAGCCAAGCTGGTCTAGCGGGGGAAGTAGCCAAAAACATTCAGTACTTC. It yields the protein CASSQAGLAGEVAKNIQYF.

The rearrangement links TRBV24-1 to TRBJ1-2; D is possibly TRBD1 (5 bases). V was pared by 2 bases and J by 7 bases, with 13 bases between. This CDR3 comprises 14 residues. Looked up from germline, CDR1 is KGHDR and CDR2 is SFDVKD. The chain's CDR3 is CATSDYQGRGGYTF. CDR3 nucleotide sequence: TGTGCCACCAGTGATTATCAGGGTAGGGGTGGCTACACCTTC.

The chain uses TRBV3-1 (or the pseudogene TRBV3-2) and TRBJ2-7; TRBD2 matches 13 bases. The CDR3 is made up of 16 amino acids. Germline V CDR1 and CDR2: LGHDT, YNNKEL (reference sequence). V shed 4 bases and J 4 bases; nucleotides not matched to a gene: 7. This chain's CDR3 is CASSPRTSGSVYEQYF. DNA for the CDR3: TGTGCCAGCAGCCCACGGACTAGCGGGAGTGTATACGAGCAGTACTTC.

The V call is TRBV9, the J call TRBJ2-7, with a weak D call TRBD1 (5 bases). V lost 1 base to trimming and J lost 2 bases, with 7 bases between them. The CDR3 loop spans 13 amino acids. Germline V gene data show CDR1 as SGDLS and CDR2 as YYNGEE. CDR3 in DNA: TGTGCCAGCAGCGTAAGGGGTACCTACGAGCAGTACTTC. Encoded protein: CASSVRGTYEQYF.

This clone was seen once. The chain uses TRBV13 and TRBJ2-5, with a tentative D call TRBD2 (5 bases). Between the trimmed V and J ends, which lost 1 base and 5 bases, there was a span of 11 bases. CDR1 and CDR2 (germline): PRHDT, FYEKMQ (reference sequence). CDR3 length: 14 residues. This CDR3 is CASSLEERWETQYF. Written as DNA, the CDR3 is TGTGCCAGCAGCTTAGAAGAGCGGTGGGAGACCCAGTACTTC.

The chain couples TRBV7-9 to TRBJ1-4; D not resolved. The CDR3 totals 15 residues. Per the germline V gene, CDR1 is SEHNR and CDR2 is FQNEAQ (reference sequence). Between the trimmed V and J ends, which lost 2 bases and 0 bases, there was a span of 7 bases. The CDR3, as DNA: TGTGCCAGCAGCTTAACCTTCGCAACTAATGAAAAACTGTTTTTT. It specifies CASSLTFATNEKLFF.

The chain is built from TRBV5-1 and TRBJ1-4; D unclear. The germline V gene encodes CDR1 SGHRS and CDR2 YFSETQ. The CDR3 loop spans 16 amino acids. V was shortened by 2 bases and J by 4 bases, with 15 bases between the two germline ends. The CDR3 DNA reads as TGCGCCAGCAGCTTAACCCCACCGGACCGTAATGAAAAACTGTTTTTT. This encodes CASSLTPPDRNEKLFF.

The chain carries TRBV6-5 and TRBJ1-1; no clear D. The CDR3 consists of 13 residues. CDR1 is MNHEY, CDR2 SVGAGI, per germline. V gave up 2 bases and J gave up 8 bases, with 12 bases separating them. The CDR3 bases are TGTGCCAGCAGTTACACGCGGTCCGGAGAAGCTTTCTTT. This sequence encodes CASSYTRSGEAFF.

This chain joins TRBV5-4 and TRBJ2-2; maybe TRBD1 (6 bases). Germline V CDR1 and CDR2: SGHNT, YYREEE (reference sequence). The CDR3 extends over 15 amino acids. V gave up 2 bases and J gave up 2 bases, with 10 bases separating them. The CDR3 loop is CASSFVQGNTGELFF. CDR3 coding DNA: TGTGCCAGCAGCTTTGTACAGGGAAACACCGGGGAGCTGTTTTTT.